These 27 T cell receptor beta chains share one sample of origin, sequenced in a study of blood T cell repertoires in COVID-19. The repertoire was sequenced with immunoSEQ multiplex PCR; TCRdb's copy has only in-frame clones and lacks some. The sample records 90,000 to 120,000 clones, 90% to 95% being singletons. Sequenced material: peripheral blood. These receptors originate from a man aged 55 to 69 with acute or convalescent COVID-19.

This clone was counted once. The chain carries TRBV21-1 and TRBJ1-4; the D call of TRBD1 is as the table states it, not checked on the DNA. TRBV21-1 is assigned pseudogene status. The CDR3 totals 19 residues. The CDR3 protein is CASNDKGGSGGHPNEKLFF. The CDR3 nucleotides are TGTGCCAGCAACGATAAAGGTGGGTCAGGGGGGCATCCTAATGAAAAACTGTTTTTT.

CDR3 nucleotides: TGTGCCAGCAGTGAAGCGCTTCTTAGCGGGAGGGGAGAGACCCAGTACTTC. This translates into CASSEALLSGRGETQYF. The V gene is TRBV2, the J gene TRBJ2-5; the match to TRBD2 covers 11 bases. Germline V gives CDR1 SNHLY, CDR2 FYNNEI. V shed 0 bases and J 4 bases; nucleotides not matched to a gene: 7. This CDR3 region has 17 residues.

V usage is TRBV23-1 and J usage is TRBJ2-7; 7 bases fit TRBD1. TRBV23-1 qualifies as an ORF whose function is uncertain. The CDR3 consists of 16 residues. J lost 0 bases, V lost 4 bases, and 9 bases had no gene match. CDR3 residues: CASSLGTASFSYEQYV. The CDR3 DNA sequence: TGCGCCAGCAGTCTCGGGACAGCGAGTTTCTCCTACGAGCAGTACGTC.

V is TRBV6-4 and J is TRBJ1-2; 9 bases map to TRBD1. Looked up from germline, CDR1 is MRHNA and CDR2 is SNTAGT. After removal of 3 bases from V and 8 bases from J, the junction contained 4 bases not matched to a gene. The length of the CDR3 is 13 residues. CDR3 nucleotide sequence: TGTGCCAGCAGTGAAGTGACAGGGGGAGGCTACACCTTC. It specifies CASSEVTGGGYTF.

This clone was picked up one time. Other DNA sequences in the sample encode the same CDR3. The chain combines TRBV11-2 with TRBJ1-3, with 9 bases matching TRBD1. V lost 5 bases and J lost 2; bases outside the gene matches: 4. Germline CDR1 is SGHAT and CDR2 is FQNNGV. The CDR3 sequence is 15 residues long. The DNA of the CDR3 is TGTGCCAGCAGCCCGAGGACAGGGGCTGGAAACACCATATATTTT. Translated, it gives CASSPRTGAGNTIYF.

This chain links TRBV7-9 with TRBJ1-5; D unresolved. Trimming stripped 1 base from V and 0 bases from J, with 7 bases between. Germline lookup yields CDR1 SEHNR and CDR2 FQNEAQ (reference sequence). The CDR3 contains 15 residues. For the CDR3, the DNA is TGTGCCAGCAGCTTAGGCGGATATAGCAATCAGCCCCAGCATTTT. It yields the protein CASSLGGYSNQPQHF.

The chain links TRBV7-9 to TRBJ1-6; a possible D gene is TRBD1 (5 bases). Germline V lookup: CDR1 SEHNR, CDR2 FQNEAQ (reference sequence). The CDR3 is made up of 15 amino acids. V was clipped by 2 bases and J by 6 bases, with 11 bases between them. The CDR3 DNA sequence: TGTGCCAGCAGCTTACTGCAGGGATTTAATTCACCCCTCCACTTT. Translation: CASSLLQGFNSPLHF.

This chain joins TRBV4-1 and TRBJ1-1; perhaps TRBD1 as D (5 bases). The V end lost 1 base, the J end lost 4 bases, and 10 bases lay between the germline ends. This CDR3 region has 14 residues. Germline values: CDR1 MGHRA, CDR2 YSYEKL. The CDR3 spells CASSQAVGGTEAFF. Written as DNA, the CDR3 is TGCGCCAGCAGCCAAGCAGTGGGGGGCACTGAAGCTTTCTTT.

The chain recombines TRBV5-1 with TRBJ2-3, with TRBD2 matching 9 bases. The CDR3 is made up of 13 amino acids. Germline-derived CDR1 and CDR2 are SGHRS and YFSETQ. Trimming cost V 4 bases and J 6 bases; bases outside gene matches: 3. CDR3 protein: CASSLAGSDTQYF. The CDR3 DNA reads TGCGCCAGCAGCCTAGCGGGGTCGGATACGCAGTATTTT.

The chain combines TRBV5-4 with TRBJ2-2; D is perhaps TRBD2 (6 bases). The CDR3 runs to 13 residues. The V end was cut by 4 bases, the J end by 7 bases, with 11 bases between. Germline CDR1 SGHNT, CDR2 YYREEE (reference sequence). The CDR3 nucleotides are TGTGCCAGCAGCCCAATCGGGGGCGGGGAGCTGTTTTTT. Translating gives CASSPIGGGELFF. Together with reference TRBV5-4 and TRBJ2-2, the CDR3 gives the full variable domain: ETGVTQSPTHLIKTRGQQVTLRCSSQSGHNTVSWYQQALGQGPQFIFQYYREEENGRGNFPPRFSGLQFPNYSSELNVNALELDDSALYLCASSPIGGGELFFGEGSRLTVL.

This chain connects TRBV5-1 to TRBJ2-3; D might be TRBD2 (6 bases). Germline CDR1 and CDR2: SGHRS and YFSETQ. Deletions cut 4 bases from V and 0 bases from J, with 15 bases between. This CDR3 region has 16 residues. CDR3 protein: CASSKGLGTSTDTQYF. CDR3 DNA sequence: TGCGCCAGCAGCAAGGGACTCGGAACCAGCACAGATACGCAGTATTTT.

The chain couples TRBV3-1 (or the pseudogene TRBV3-2) to TRBJ2-3; 13 bases are shared with TRBD2. With 0 bases clipped from V and 0 bases from J, the junction kept 12 bases outside the gene matches. Germline values: CDR1 LGHDT, CDR2 YNNKEL (reference sequence). CDR3 length equals 21 residues. CDR3 residues: CASSQDSGLAGPTLSTDTQYF. The CDR3 coding sequence is TGTGCCAGCAGCCAAGATTCGGGACTAGCGGGACCTACCCTCAGCACAGATACGCAGTATTTT.

This chain joins TRBV18 and TRBJ2-7; no clear D. CDR3 length: 13 amino acids. In germline, CDR1 is KGHSH, CDR2 LQKENI. The V gene lost 0 bases and the J gene lost 2 bases, with 5 bases spanning the gap. The CDR3 coding sequence is TGTGCCAGCTCACCACCTCGGGCCTACGAGCAGTACTTC. This codes for CASSPPRAYEQYF.

As to this clone: Additional DNA sequences in this sample encode the identical CDR3. The chain combines TRBV4-1 with TRBJ2-7, with no clear D. Looked up from germline, CDR1 is MGHRA and CDR2 is YSYEKL. V was cut by 4 bases and J by 2 bases, with 9 bases left in between. This CDR3 has 13 residues. The CDR3: CASSPGRTYEQYF. The CDR3 DNA sequence: TGCGCCAGCAGCCCCGGTAGAACCTACGAGCAGTACTTC.

This chain connects TRBV5-1 to TRBJ2-1, with 10 positions matching TRBD2. The CDR3 sequence is 16 residues long. The V gene's germline CDR1 is SGHRS and CDR2 YFSETQ. V lost 4 bases to trimming and J lost 4 bases; unmatched junction nucleotides: 8. Written as DNA, the CDR3 is TGCGCCAGCAGCATCCAAGCGGGAGGGCCGTACAATGAGCAGTTCTTC. Translation: CASSIQAGGPYNEQFF.

The chain couples TRBV30 to TRBJ1-1, with TRBD1 matching 10 bases. The CDR3 sequence is 14 residues long. Germline-derived CDR1 and CDR2 are GTSNPN and SVGIG (reference sequence). V lost 3 bases to trimming and J lost 7 bases; unmatched junction nucleotides: 8. CDR3 sequence (DNA): TGTGCCTGGAGGAGGGACAGGGGAAAAAGTGAAGCTTTCTTT. Translated: CAWRRDRGKSEAFF.

This chain joins TRBV18 and TRBJ1-5; D is perhaps TRBD1 (5 bases). V lost 1 base, J lost 3 bases, and 13 bases lay in between. Germline CDR1 reads KGHSH; CDR2 reads LQKENI. The CDR3 extends over 16 amino acids. The CDR3 loop is CASSPQHRPYNQPQHF. The CDR3 nucleotides are TGTGCCAGCTCACCACAGCACAGGCCCTACAATCAGCCCCAGCATTTT.

J is TRBJ1-1 and V is TRBV7-3, with D possibly TRBD1 on 6 matching bases. Germline CDR1 SGHTA, CDR2 FQGTGA. Trimming cost V 4 bases and J 1 base, with 13 bases left between them. The CDR3 covers 15 residues. The CDR3 DNA is TGTGCCAGCAGCTCCCTAGGGGGGGGGAACACTGAAGCTTTCTTT. Protein: CASSSLGGGNTEAFF. Variable domain in full (rest from reference TRBV7-3 and TRBJ1-1): GAGVSQTPSNKVTEKGKYVELRCDPISGHTALYWYRQSLGQGPEFLIYFQGTGAADDSGLPNDRFFAVRPEGSVSTLKIQRTERGDSAVYLCASSSLGGGNTEAFFGQGTRLTVV.

The chain combines TRBV5-1 with TRBJ1-5; possibly TRBD1 for D (5 bases). CDR3 length equals 13 residues. The germline V gene encodes CDR1 SGHRS and CDR2 YFSETQ. V lost 0 bases, J lost 7 bases, and 8 bases lay in between. The CDR3 sequence: CASSLGQGQPQHF. The CDR3 DNA is TGCGCCAGCAGCTTGGGTCAGGGACAGCCCCAGCATTTT.

This clone has only one observation. This chain joins TRBV5-1 and TRBJ2-7, with 12 bases fitting TRBD1. Trimming at V came to 5 bases and at J to 5 bases, leaving 5 bases not matched to a gene. The CDR3 is made up of 14 amino acids. Looked up from germline, CDR1 is SGHRS and CDR2 is YFSETQ. CDR3 in amino acids: CASRPGTGGHEQYF. In nucleotides, the CDR3 is TGCGCCAGCAGACCCGGGACAGGGGGCCACGAGCAGTACTTC.

CDR3 DNA: TGTGCCAGCAGCCCACCAGGGACAGGAACCTATGGCTACACCTTC. It translates to CASSPPGTGTYGYTF. The chain uses TRBV14 and TRBJ1-2; 8 bases align to TRBD1. Germline lookup yields CDR1 SGHDN and CDR2 FVKESK. The CDR3 totals 15 residues. V was clipped by 4 bases and J by 4 bases; unmatched bases: 8.

This chain uses TRBV7-2 with TRBJ2-2; 8 bases fit TRBD2. V gave up 4 bases and J gave up 7 bases; unmatched junction bases: 11. The germline gives CDR1 SGHTA, CDR2 FQGNSA. The CDR3 loop spans 16 amino acids. The CDR3 region has the DNA TGTGCCAGCAGCTCGAGGACTAGCAGGAGGAGCGGGGAGCTGTTTTTT. Its protein is CASSSRTSRRSGELFF.

The chain uses TRBV27 and TRBJ2-3, with unresolved D. CDR3 length equals 14 residues. With 7 bases removed from V and 1 base from J, the gap between germline ends came to 12 bases. Germline CDR1 reads MNHEY; CDR2 reads SMNVEV (reference sequence). The CDR3 region is CASTTHRRTDTQYF. The DNA for the CDR3 is TGTGCCAGCACCACACATCGCCGCACAGATACGCAGTATTTT.

J is TRBJ1-6 and V is TRBV7-9; possible D gene TRBD1, 5 bases. Per the germline V gene, CDR1 is SEHNR and CDR2 is FQNEAQ (reference sequence). Trimming removed 5 bases at V and 7 bases at J, with 15 bases between. The CDR3 is 15 amino acids. The DNA of the CDR3 is TGTGCCAGCAGCAAAGGGGTGGGCGGGAATTCACCCCTCCACTTT. Protein sequence: CASSKGVGGNSPLHF. Based on the CDR3 plus reference TRBV7-9 and TRBJ1-6, the full variable domain is DTGVSQNPRHKITKRGQNVTFRCDPISEHNRLYWYRQTLGQGPEFLTYFQNEAQLEKSRLLSDRFSAERPKGSFSTLEIQRTEQGDSAMYLCASSKGVGGNSPLHFGNGTRLTVT.

This rearrangement joins TRBV28 to TRBJ1-1, with D perhaps matching TRBD1 (6 bases). Trimming stripped 5 bases from V and 1 base from J, with 11 bases between. Germline loops: CDR1 MDHEN, CDR2 SYDVKM. This CDR3 region has 14 residues. CDR3 amino acids: CASSPQGSNTEAFF. As DNA, the CDR3 is TGTGCCAGCAGTCCACAGGGTTCGAACACTGAAGCTTTCTTT.

This chain uses TRBV30 with TRBJ1-6; 9 bases agree with TRBD1. The CDR3 is 14 residues long. Per germline, CDR1 GTSNPN and CDR2 SVGIG (reference sequence). The V and J ends lost 5 bases and 7 bases, in that order; junction bases with no gene match: 6. DNA of the CDR3: TGTGCCTGGGATCCGGGACAGGGAAATTCACCCCTCCACTTT. Residues: CAWDPGQGNSPLHF.

The chain recombines TRBV2 with TRBJ2-2; D not certain. Germline V gene lookup returns CDR1 SNHLY and CDR2 FYNNEI. The germline V and J ends were trimmed by 2 bases and 6 bases, with 10 bases remaining between them. The CDR3 length is 14 residues. CDR3 sequence: CASSEKRSAGELFF. CDR3 nucleotides: TGTGCCAGCAGTGAAAAGCGATCCGCCGGGGAGCTGTTTTTT.